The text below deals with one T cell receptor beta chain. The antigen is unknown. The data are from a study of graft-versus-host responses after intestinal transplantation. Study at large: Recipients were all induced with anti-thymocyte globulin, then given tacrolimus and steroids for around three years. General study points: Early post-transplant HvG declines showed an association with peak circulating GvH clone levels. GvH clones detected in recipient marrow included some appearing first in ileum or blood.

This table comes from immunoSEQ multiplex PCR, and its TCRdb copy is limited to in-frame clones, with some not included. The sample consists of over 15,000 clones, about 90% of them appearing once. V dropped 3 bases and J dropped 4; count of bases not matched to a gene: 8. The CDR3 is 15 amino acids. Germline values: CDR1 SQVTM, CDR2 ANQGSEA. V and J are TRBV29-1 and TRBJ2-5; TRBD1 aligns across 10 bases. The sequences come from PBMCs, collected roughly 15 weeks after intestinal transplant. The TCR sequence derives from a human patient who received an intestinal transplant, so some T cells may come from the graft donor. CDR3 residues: CSVDLGGQGVETQYF. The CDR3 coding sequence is TGCAGCGTTGACCTGGGCGGACAGGGGGTAGAGACCCAGTACTTC.